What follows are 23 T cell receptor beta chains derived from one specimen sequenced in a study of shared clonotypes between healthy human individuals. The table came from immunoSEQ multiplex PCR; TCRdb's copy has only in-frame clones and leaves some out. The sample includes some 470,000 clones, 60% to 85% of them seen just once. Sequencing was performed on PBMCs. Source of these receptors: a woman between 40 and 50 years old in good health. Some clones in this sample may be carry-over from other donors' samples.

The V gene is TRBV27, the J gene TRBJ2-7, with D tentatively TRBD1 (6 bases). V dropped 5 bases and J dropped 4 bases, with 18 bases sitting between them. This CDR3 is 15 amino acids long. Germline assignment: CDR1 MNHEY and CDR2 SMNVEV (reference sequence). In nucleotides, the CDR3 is TGTGCCAGCAGTCCAATGGACAGATTCCTGTACGAGCAGTACTTC. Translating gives CASSPMDRFLYEQYF.

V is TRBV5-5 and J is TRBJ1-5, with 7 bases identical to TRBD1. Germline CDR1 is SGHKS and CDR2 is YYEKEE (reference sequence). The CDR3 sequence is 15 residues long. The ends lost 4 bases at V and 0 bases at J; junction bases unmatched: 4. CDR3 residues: CASSHRTGSNQPQHF. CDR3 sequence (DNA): TGTGCCAGCAGCCACAGGACAGGTAGCAATCAGCCCCAGCATTTT.

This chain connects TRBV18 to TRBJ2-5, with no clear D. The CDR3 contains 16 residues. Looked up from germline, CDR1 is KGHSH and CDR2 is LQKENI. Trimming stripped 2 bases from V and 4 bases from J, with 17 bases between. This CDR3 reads CASSPSVIGWAETQYF. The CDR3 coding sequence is TGTGCCAGCTCACCAAGCGTGATAGGTTGGGCAGAGACCCAGTACTTC.

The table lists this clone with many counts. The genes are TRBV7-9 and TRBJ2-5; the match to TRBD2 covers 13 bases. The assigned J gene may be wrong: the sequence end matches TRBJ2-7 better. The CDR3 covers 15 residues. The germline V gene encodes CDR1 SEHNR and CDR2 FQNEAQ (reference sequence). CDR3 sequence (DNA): TGTGCCAGCAGCACCCGGACTAGCGGGAGCGACGAGCAGTACTTC. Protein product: CASSTRTSGSDEQYF.

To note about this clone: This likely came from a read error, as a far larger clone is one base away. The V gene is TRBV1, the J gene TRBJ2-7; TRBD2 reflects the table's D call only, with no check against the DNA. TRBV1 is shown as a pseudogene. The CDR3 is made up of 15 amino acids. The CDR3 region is CTSSQVGLAGNEQYF. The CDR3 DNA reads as TGCACCAGCAGCCAAGTGGGACTAGCTGGTAACGAGCAGTACTTC.

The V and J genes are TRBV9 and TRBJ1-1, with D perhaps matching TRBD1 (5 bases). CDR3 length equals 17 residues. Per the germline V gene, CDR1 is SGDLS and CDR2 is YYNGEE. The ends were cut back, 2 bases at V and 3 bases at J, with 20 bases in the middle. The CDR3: CASSVSIGANRYTEAFF. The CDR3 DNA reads TGTGCCAGCAGCGTTTCCATAGGGGCCAACAGATACACTGAAGCTTTCTTT.

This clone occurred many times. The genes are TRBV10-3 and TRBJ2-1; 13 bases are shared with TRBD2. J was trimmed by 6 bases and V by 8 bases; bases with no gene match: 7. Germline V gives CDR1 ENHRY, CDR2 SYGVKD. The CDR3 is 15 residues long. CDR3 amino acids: CAIAGTSGVGNEQFF. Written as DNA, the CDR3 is TGTGCCATCGCCGGGACTAGCGGGGTCGGCAATGAGCAGTTCTTC.

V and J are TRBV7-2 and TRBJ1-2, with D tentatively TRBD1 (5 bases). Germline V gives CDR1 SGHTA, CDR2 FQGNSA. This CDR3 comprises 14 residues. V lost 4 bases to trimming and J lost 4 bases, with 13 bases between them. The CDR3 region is CASSSTRRGYGYTF. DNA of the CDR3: TGTGCCAGCAGCTCAACCAGGAGGGGCTATGGCTACACCTTC.

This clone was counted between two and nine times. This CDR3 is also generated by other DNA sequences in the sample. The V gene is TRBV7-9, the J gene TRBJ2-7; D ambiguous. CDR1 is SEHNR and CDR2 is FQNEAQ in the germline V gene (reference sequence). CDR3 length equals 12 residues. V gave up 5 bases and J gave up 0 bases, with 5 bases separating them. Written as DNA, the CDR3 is TGTGCCAGCAGCCCCCGCTCCTACGAGCAGTACTTC. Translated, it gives CASSPRSYEQYF.

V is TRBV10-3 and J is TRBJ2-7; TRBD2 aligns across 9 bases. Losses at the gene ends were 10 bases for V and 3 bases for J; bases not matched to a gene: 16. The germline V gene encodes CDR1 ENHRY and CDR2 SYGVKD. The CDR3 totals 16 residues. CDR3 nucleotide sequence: TGTGCCACCAAGAGTAATAGCGGGAGAAATGTCTACGAGCAGTACTTC. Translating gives CATKSNSGRNVYEQYF.

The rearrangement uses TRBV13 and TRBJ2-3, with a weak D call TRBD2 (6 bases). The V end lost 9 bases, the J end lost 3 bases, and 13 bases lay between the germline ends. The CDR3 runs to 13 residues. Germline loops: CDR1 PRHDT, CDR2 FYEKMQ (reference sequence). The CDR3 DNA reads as TGTGCCAGTCGGGAGTTAGGTACAGATACGCAGTATTTT. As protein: CASRELGTDTQYF.

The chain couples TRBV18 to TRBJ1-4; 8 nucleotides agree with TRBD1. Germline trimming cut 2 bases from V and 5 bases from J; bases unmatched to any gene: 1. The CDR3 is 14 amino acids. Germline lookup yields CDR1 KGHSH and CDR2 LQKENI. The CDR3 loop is CASSPGTGNEKLFF. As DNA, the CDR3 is TGTGCCAGCTCACCAGGGACAGGCAATGAAAAACTGTTTTTT.

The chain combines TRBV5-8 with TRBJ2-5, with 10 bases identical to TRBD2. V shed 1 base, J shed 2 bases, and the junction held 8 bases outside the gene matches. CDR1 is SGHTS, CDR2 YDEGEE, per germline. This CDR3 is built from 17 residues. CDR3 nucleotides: TGTGCCAGCAGCTTGAACCTAGCGGGAGCGAGACAAGAGACCCAGTACTTC. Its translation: CASSLNLAGARQETQYF.

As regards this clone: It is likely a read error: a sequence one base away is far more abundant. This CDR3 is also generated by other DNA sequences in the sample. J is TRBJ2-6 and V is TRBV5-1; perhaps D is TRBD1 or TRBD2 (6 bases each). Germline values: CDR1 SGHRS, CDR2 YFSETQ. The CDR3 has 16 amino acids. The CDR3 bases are TGCGCCAGCAGCCCAAGGGGGGACTCTGGGGCCAACGTCCTGACCTTC. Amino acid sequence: CASSPRGDSGANVLTF. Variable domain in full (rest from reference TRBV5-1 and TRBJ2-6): KAGVTQTPRYLIKTRGQQVTLSCSPISGHRSVSWYQQTPGQGLQFLFEYFSETQRNKGNFPGRFSGRQFSNSRSEMNVSTLELGDSALYLCASSPRGDSGANVLTFGAGSRLTVL.

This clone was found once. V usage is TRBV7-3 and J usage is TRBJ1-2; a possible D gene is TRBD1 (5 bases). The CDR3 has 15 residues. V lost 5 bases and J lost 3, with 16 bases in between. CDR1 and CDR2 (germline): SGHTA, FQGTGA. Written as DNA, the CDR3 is TGTGCCAGCAGCCCGGCCGGGGGGGGAGACTATGGCTACACCTTC. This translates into CASSPAGGGDYGYTF. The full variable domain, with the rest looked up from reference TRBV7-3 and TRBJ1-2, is GAGVSQTPSNKVTEKGKYVELRCDPISGHTALYWYRQSLGQGPEFLIYFQGTGAADDSGLPNDRFFAVRPEGSVSTLKIQRTERGDSAVYLCASSPAGGGDYGYTFGSGTRLTVV.

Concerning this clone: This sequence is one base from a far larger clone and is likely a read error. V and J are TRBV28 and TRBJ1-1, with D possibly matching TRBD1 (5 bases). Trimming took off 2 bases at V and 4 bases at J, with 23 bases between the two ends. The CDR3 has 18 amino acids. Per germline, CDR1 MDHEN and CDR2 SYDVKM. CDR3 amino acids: CASSLPTPTRGAVTEAFF. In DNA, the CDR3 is TGTGCCAGCAGTTTACCTACCCCCACTAGGGGCGCGGTCACTGAAGCTTTCTTT.

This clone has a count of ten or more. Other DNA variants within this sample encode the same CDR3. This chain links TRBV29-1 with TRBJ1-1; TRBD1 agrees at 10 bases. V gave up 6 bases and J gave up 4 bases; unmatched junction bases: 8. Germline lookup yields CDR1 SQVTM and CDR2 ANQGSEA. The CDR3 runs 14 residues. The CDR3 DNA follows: TGCAGCGTGCAAAGCCGACAGGGGGCCACTGAAGCTTTCTTT. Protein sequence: CSVQSRQGATEAFF.

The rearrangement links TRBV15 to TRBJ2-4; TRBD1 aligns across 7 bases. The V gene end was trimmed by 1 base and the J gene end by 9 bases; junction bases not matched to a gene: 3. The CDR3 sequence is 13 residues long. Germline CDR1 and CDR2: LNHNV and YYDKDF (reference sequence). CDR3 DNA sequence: TGTGCCACCAGCAGAGGACAGGGATTCATTCAGTACTTC. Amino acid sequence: CATSRGQGFIQYF.

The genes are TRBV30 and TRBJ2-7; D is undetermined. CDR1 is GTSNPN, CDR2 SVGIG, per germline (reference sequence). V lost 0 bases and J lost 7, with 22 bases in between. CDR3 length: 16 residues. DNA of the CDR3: TGTGCCTGGAGTGTACAGAGAGATGCAGTGTCCCTGGAGCAGTACTTC. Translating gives CAWSVQRDAVSLEQYF.

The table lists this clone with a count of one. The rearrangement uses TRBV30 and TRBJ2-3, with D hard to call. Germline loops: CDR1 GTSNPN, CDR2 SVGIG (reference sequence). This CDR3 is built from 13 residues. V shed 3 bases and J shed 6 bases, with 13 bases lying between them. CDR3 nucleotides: TGTGCCTGGAGCCCCGAACCCGTGGATACGCAGTATTTT. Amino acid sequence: CAWSPEPVDTQYF. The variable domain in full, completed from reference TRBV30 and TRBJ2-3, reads SQTIHQWPATLVQPVGSPLSLECTVEGTSNPNLYWYRQAAGRGLQLLFYSVGIGQISSEVPQNLSASRPQDRQFILSSKKLLLSDSGFYLCAWSPEPVDTQYFGPGTRLTVL.

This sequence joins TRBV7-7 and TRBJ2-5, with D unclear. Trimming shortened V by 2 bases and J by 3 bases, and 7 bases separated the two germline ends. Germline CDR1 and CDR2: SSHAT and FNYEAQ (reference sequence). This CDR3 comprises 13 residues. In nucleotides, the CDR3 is TGTGCCAGCAGCTTAAACCCAGAAGAGACCCAGTACTTC. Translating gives CASSLNPEETQYF.

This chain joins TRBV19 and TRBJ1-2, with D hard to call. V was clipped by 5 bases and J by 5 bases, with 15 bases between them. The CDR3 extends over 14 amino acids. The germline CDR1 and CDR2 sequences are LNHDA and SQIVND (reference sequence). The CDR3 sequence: CASSAAASSYGYTF. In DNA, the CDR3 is TGTGCCAGTAGTGCAGCAGCCAGTTCGTATGGCTACACCTTC.

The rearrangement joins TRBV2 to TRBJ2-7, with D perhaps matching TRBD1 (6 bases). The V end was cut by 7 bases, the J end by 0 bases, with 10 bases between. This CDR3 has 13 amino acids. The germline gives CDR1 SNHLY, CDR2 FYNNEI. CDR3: CASKGDVSYEQYF. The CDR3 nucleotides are TGTGCCAGCAAGGGGGACGTCTCCTACGAGCAGTACTTC.